Below are 18 T cell receptor beta chains sequenced from a single sample in a study of beta chain features in type 1 diabetes. Expressed TCRB transcripts were sequenced, since all the RNA that had been isolated was reverse transcribed. Clones were sequenced by immunoSEQ multiplex PCR, and TCRdb holds only the in-frame ones, with some missing. The sample consists of 300,000 to 400,000 clones, approximately 8% of them appearing once. Sample: central memory CD4+ T cells from blood. The receptor set was obtained from a woman aged 18 to 35 in good health.

The chain joins TRBV6-5 to TRBJ2-4; 12 bases align to TRBD2. Trimming took 6 bases from V and 9 from J; bases not matched to a gene: 9. The V gene's germline CDR1 is MNHEY and CDR2 SVGAGI. The CDR3 spans 15 residues. CDR3 nucleotide sequence: TGTGCCAGCAGCCCGACTAGCGGGAGTATTTCCATTCAGTACTTC. Its translation: CASSPTSGSISIQYF.

The chain uses TRBV5-1 and TRBJ2-1, with D possibly being TRBD1 (6 bases). The V end was cut by 1 base, the J end by 10 bases, with 18 bases between. This CDR3 comprises 15 residues. The germline V gene has CDR1 SGHRS and CDR2 YFSETQ. CDR3 region: CASSLMVPHTGEQFF. Written as DNA, the CDR3 is TGCGCCAGCAGCTTGATGGTACCGCACACAGGGGAGCAGTTCTTC.

This clone has just a few counts. CDR3 DNA sequence: TGCAGCGTTGATGGGGCCCGACGGGGCTACACCTTC. It is translated as CSVDGARRGYTF. This chain links TRBV29-1 with TRBJ1-2; weak D call: TRBD1 (5 bases). Trimming pared 3 bases from V and 8 bases from J, leaving 13 bases between. The CDR3 has 12 residues. CDR1 SQVTM and CDR2 ANQGSEA come from the germline V gene.

This clone came up a few times. The chain employs TRBV4-2 and TRBJ2-2; 11 bases are a match to TRBD1. The CDR3 has 17 amino acids. V was pared by 0 bases and J by 6 bases, with 6 bases of the junction left unmatched. CDR1 is LGHNA and CDR2 is YNFKEQ in the germline V gene. CDR3 sequence (DNA): TGTGCCAGCAGCCAAGACCCGGGACAGGGGGAAGCCGGGGAGCTGTTTTTT. Residues: CASSQDPGQGEAGELFF.

The chain carries TRBV23-1 and TRBJ1-5; 8 nucleotides match TRBD1. TRBV23-1 qualifies as an ORF whose function is uncertain. V dropped 2 bases and J dropped 2; count of bases not matched to a gene: 5. The CDR3 is 16 amino acids. As DNA, the CDR3 is TGCGCCAGCAGTCAAGCATCGGACAGGGGCAATCAGCCCCAGCATTTT. This encodes CASSQASDRGNQPQHF.

This clone was observed a handful of times. This rearrangement joins TRBV21-1 to TRBJ2-5; the table assigns TRBD1, which was not confirmed against the DNA. TRBV21-1 is termed a pseudogene. The CDR3 has 19 amino acids. The CDR3 DNA sequence: TGTGCCAGCAGCGAAGCTGAACCGGGACAGCCCAAGAGACAAGAGACCCAGTACTTC. Translation: CASSEAEPGQPKRQETQYF.

The chain carries TRBV9 and TRBJ2-6; D might be TRBD1 or TRBD2, each matching 5 bases. Deletions cut 4 bases from V and 1 base from J, with 15 bases between. Germline-derived CDR1 and CDR2 are SGDLS and YYNGEE. The CDR3 length is 17 residues. The CDR3 is CASSPRDAGSGANVLTF. The CDR3 region has the DNA TGTGCCAGCAGCCCCCGGGACGCCGGATCTGGGGCCAACGTCCTGACTTTC.

This chain connects TRBV4-2 to TRBJ2-1, with TRBD2 as a possible D gene (5 bases). The CDR3 loop spans 15 amino acids. V dropped 0 bases and J dropped 6 bases, with 12 bases sitting between them. The germline V gene has CDR1 LGHNA and CDR2 YNFKEQ. The CDR3: CASSQDQAGGNEQFF. CDR3 nucleotides: TGTGCCAGCAGCCAAGATCAGGCCGGAGGCAATGAGCAGTTCTTC.

The chain carries TRBV2 and TRBJ1-5, with D tentatively TRBD1 (6 bases). The CDR3 contains 14 residues. V lost 5 bases, J lost 3 bases, and 11 bases lay in between. Germline V lookup: CDR1 SNHLY, CDR2 FYNNEI. The CDR3 sequence is CASSKTGLNQPQHF. DNA of the CDR3: TGTGCCAGCAGTAAGACAGGACTCAATCAGCCCCAGCATTTT.

The chain links TRBV7-2 to TRBJ2-5, with D tentatively TRBD2 (5 bases). The V end lost 0 bases, the J end lost 13 bases, and 9 bases lay between the germline ends. Germline CDR1 reads SGHTA; CDR2 reads FQGNSA. The CDR3 consists of 11 residues. As DNA, the CDR3 is TGTGCCAGCAGCTTAGCCGGGATCGCGTACTTC. Protein: CASSLAGIAYF.

There are many counts of this clone. J is TRBJ2-7 and V is TRBV28; either TRBD1 or TRBD2 may fit D (5 bases each). Trimming took 4 bases from V and 6 from J, leaving 13 bases between them. There are 13 residues in the CDR3. The germline CDR1 and CDR2 sequences are MDHEN and SYDVKM. DNA for the CDR3: TGTGCCAGCAGTTCAGCTACTGGGGGCGAGCAGTACTTC. Its translation: CASSSATGGEQYF.

The V call is TRBV28, the J call TRBJ1-2, with D uncertain. V dropped 6 bases and J dropped 2 bases, with 10 bases sitting between them. The germline V gene has CDR1 MDHEN and CDR2 SYDVKM. The CDR3 length is 13 residues. The CDR3, as DNA: TGTGCCAGCAGACCGCCTCAGAACTATGGCTACACCTTC. This codes for CASRPPQNYGYTF.

This rearrangement joins TRBV15 to TRBJ2-1, with D perhaps TRBD1 (5 bases). Per the germline V gene, CDR1 is LNHNV and CDR2 is YYDKDF (reference sequence). This CDR3 spans 12 amino acids. V was cut by 8 bases and J by 9 bases, with 14 bases left in between. CDR3 coding DNA: TGTGCCACCGCCCCAGGGTATGGTGAGCAGTTCTTC. It encodes CATAPGYGEQFF.

This clone was observed a few times. V is TRBV18 and J is TRBJ1-2; D is unclear. V was clipped by 3 bases and J by 2 bases, with 13 bases between them. This CDR3 contains 15 residues. Looked up from germline, CDR1 is KGHSH and CDR2 is LQKENI. In DNA, the CDR3 is TGTGCCAGCTCACCGTCGGCAAGAGGGAACTATGGCTACACCTTC. Protein: CASSPSARGNYGYTF.

V usage is TRBV9 and J usage is TRBJ2-7, with D tentatively TRBD2 (7 bases). The germline CDR1 and CDR2 sequences are SGDLS and YYNGEE. Trimming stripped 2 bases from V and 0 bases from J, with 15 bases between. The CDR3 loop spans 16 amino acids. Written as DNA, the CDR3 is TGTGCCAGCAGCGTGGGGGGGCTAGACCACTCCTACGAGCAGTACTTC. It yields the protein CASSVGGLDHSYEQYF.

This sequence joins TRBV7-2 and TRBJ2-7, with D maybe TRBD2 (7 bases). Trimming pared 4 bases from V and 5 bases from J, leaving 18 bases between. This CDR3 contains 15 residues. Germline assignment: CDR1 SGHTA and CDR2 FQGNSA. In nucleotides, the CDR3 is TGTGCCAGCAGCTCGAGTCGGGGGGCTCGGCACGAGCAGTACTTC. Its protein product is CASSSSRGARHEQYF.

Regarding this clone: Within the sample, other DNA sequences also encode this same CDR3. This chain uses TRBV7-6 with TRBJ1-5; D remains unclear. V lost 0 bases to trimming and J lost 0 bases, with 3 bases between them. The CDR3 is made up of 14 amino acids. The germline V gene encodes CDR1 SGHVS and CDR2 FNYEAQ. CDR3 nucleotides: TGTGCCAGCAGCTTAGCAGATAGCAATCAGCCCCAGCATTTT. This codes for CASSLADSNQPQHF.

The chain recombines TRBV4-2 with TRBJ1-1; 7 bases map to TRBD1. With 4 bases clipped from V and 2 bases from J, the junction kept 7 bases outside the gene matches. The CDR3 loop spans 15 amino acids. CDR1 and CDR2 (germline): LGHNA, YNFKEQ. The CDR3 loop is CASSPSGTANTEAFF. CDR3 DNA sequence: TGTGCCAGCAGCCCTAGCGGGACAGCCAACACTGAAGCTTTCTTT.